Listed below are T cell receptor beta chains from one sample, sequenced in a study of memory CD4+ T cells and cytomegalovirus serostatus. Only in-frame clones appear in the TCRdb table, and some are missing; sequencing was by immunoSEQ multiplex PCR. The data hold almost 55,000 clones, with around 80% observed a single time. The sequenced material came from memory CD4+ T cells from blood. These receptor sequences come from an adult in good health and CMV-seronegative. Each CDR3 is given with its conserved first and last residue. The order of the fields is J gene, V gene, D gene, CDR3 length, clone size, CDR3 DNA, CDR3 protein. D genes are given only for firm matches. Some rows have no size entry. The others give once, few or many, or a class for an expanded clone.

TRBJ1-1 TRBV5-1 TRBD1 16 NA TGCGCCAGCAGCTTGGAACGGCCAGACCGACAGGGGGGAGCTTTCTTT CASSLERPDRQGGAFF
TRBJ1-2 TRBV28 NA 13 NA TGTGCCAGCAGTTTACCCGGGACCTATGGCTACACCTTC CASSLPGTYGYTF
TRBJ2-7 TRBV27 NA 15 NA TGTGCCAGCAGTTTATCTGGGGTGCCCTCCTACGAGCAGTACTTC CASSLSGVPSYEQYF
TRBJ1-1 TRBV7-9 NA 18 NA TGTGCCAGCAGTCGCGACAGCCCAATAACCCGTTGGAACACTGAAGCTTTCTTT CASSRDSPITRWNTEAFF
TRBJ1-2 TRBV27 NA 15 few TGTGCCAGCAGTTTAGATTTCCTAGCTAACTATGGCTACACCTTC CASSLDFLANYGYTF
TRBJ1-2 TRBV10-3 TRBD1 16 NA TGTGCCATCACCAAGGACAGGGCGTCCGCTAACTATGGCTACACCTTC CAITKDRASANYGYTF
TRBJ1-1 TRBV9 NA 15 NA TGTGCCAGCAGCGTAGAAGAAATAGGGGGAACTGAAGCTTTCTTT CASSVEEIGGTEAFF
TRBJ1-2 TRBV6-6 NA 13 NA TGTGCCAGCAGTTACGATATAGGCGATGGCTACACCTTC CASSYDIGDGYTF
TRBJ1-2 TRBV28 TRBD1 15 NA TGTGCCAGCAGGATCCGGGACAGGGGTAACTATGGCTACACCTTC CASRIRDRGNYGYTF
TRBJ2-3 TRBV6-5 NA 14 NA TGTGCCAGCAGCCAGACAGGGAGGGAAGATACGCAGTATTTT CASSQTGREDTQYF
TRBJ2-7 TRBV11-3 NA 12 NA TGTGCCAGCAGCTCTCGACAAGGCGAGCAGTACTTC CASSSRQGEQYF
TRBJ1-1 TRBV19 NA 16 NA TGTGCCAGTAGTATCCCCCGGGGGTTCCTTCACACTGAAGCTTTCTTT CASSIPRGFLHTEAFF
TRBJ2-7 TRBV13 NA 15 NA TGTGCCAGCAGCTTGCGAGGGTTATTTTCCTACGAGCAGTACTTC CASSLRGLFSYEQYF
TRBJ2-7 TRBV29-1 NA 12 once TGCAGCGCCCGCCGTAGCTCCTACGAGCAGTACTTC CSARRSSYEQYF
TRBJ1-4 TRBV6-6 NA 14 NA TGTGCCAGCAGGACGACAGGCGGTAGCGAAAAACTGTTTTTT CASRTTGGSEKLFF
TRBJ1-2 TRBV30 NA 16 NA TGTGCCTGGAGCCCCCCGCCTGGGGAAAAGGGGTATGGCTACACCTTC CAWSPPPGEKGYGYTF
TRBJ1-2 TRBV6-1 NA 12 once TGTGCCAGCAGTGACGGGGGTCTTGGCTACACCTTC CASSDGGLGYTF
TRBJ2-1 TRBV29-1 NA 13 NA TGCAGCGTGGGGCCCCGCTTATACAATGAGCAGTTCTTC CSVGPRLYNEQFF
TRBJ2-1 TRBV18 NA 14 NA TGTGCCAGCTCACCACCGGGACTCCGAAATGAGCAGTTCTTC CASSPPGLRNEQFF
TRBJ1-5 TRBV18 NA 14 medium-sized TGTGCCAGCTCACCAGACTCTCGGGGACAGCCCCAGCATTTT CASSPDSRGQPQHF
TRBJ2-6 TRBV7-9 NA 15 few TGTGCCAGCAGCTTAGATGGTTCTGGGGCCAACGTCCTGACTTTC CASSLDGSGANVLTF
TRBJ2-7 TRBV11-2 NA 15 once TGTGCCAGCAGCCGAGGACCAGGGGGGATCTACGAGCAGTACTTC CASSRGPGGIYEQYF
TRBJ1-4 TRBV10-3 NA 14 NA TGTGCCATCAGTGACGGGGTTTCTAATGAAAAACTGTTTTTT CAISDGVSNEKLFF
TRBJ2-3 TRBV18 TRBD2 15 NA TGTGCCAGCTCACAGACGGGAGGGGCCACAGATACGCAGTATTTT CASSQTGGATDTQYF
TRBJ2-1 TRBV11-2 TRBD2 18 once TGTGCCAGCAGCTTCGGCCCCGGTAGCGGGGAGGTGGGCGATGAGCAGTTCTTC CASSFGPGSGEVGDEQFF
TRBJ2-7 TRBV18 NA 13 NA TGTGCCAGCTCACCGGGATTAGTCTACGAGCAGTACTTC CASSPGLVYEQYF
TRBJ1-1 TRBV7-2 NA 14 NA TGTGCCAGCAGGGAACAAGTCGGGGCAACTGAAGCTTTCTTT CASREQVGATEAFF
TRBJ2-5 TRBV7-2 NA 11 NA TGTGCCAGCAGCTTTATTGAGACCCAGTACTTC CASSFIETQYF
TRBJ1-1 TRBV19 TRBD1 13 few TGTGCCACATCCTACGACAGGGTCACTGAAGCTTTCTTT CATSYDRVTEAFF
TRBJ1-1 TRBV18 NA 14 NA TGTGCCAGCTCACCATATACCGGGAGCACTGAAGCTTTCTTT CASSPYTGSTEAFF
TRBJ1-6 TRBV6-1 NA 15 NA TGTGCCAGCAGTGAAGCGGTCTGGGGTAATTCACCCCTCCACTTT CASSEAVWGNSPLHF
TRBJ2-7 TRBV19 TRBD2 13 NA TGTGCCAGTAGCGAGCGGGGGTTCGGCGAGCAGTACTTC CASSERGFGEQYF
TRBJ2-2 TRBV28 NA 16 NA TGTGCCAGCAGAGTTAGGCGAAACGGCGGGGCCGGGGAGCTGTTTTTT CASRVRRNGGAGELFF
TRBJ2-7 TRBV7-8 TRBD1 15 NA TGTGCCAGCAGCTTAGTTAGGACAGGCCGCTACGAGCAGTACTTC CASSLVRTGRYEQYF
TRBJ2-7 TRBV18 TRBD1 15 NA TGTGCCAGCTCACCCGTCGGACAGGGGCTCCACGAGCAGTACTTC CASSPVGQGLHEQYF
TRBJ1-4 TRBV30 NA 13 few TGTGCCTGTACAGGGACAACTAATGAAAAACTGTTTTTT CACTGTTNEKLFF
TRBJ1-5 TRBV30 NA 13 NA TGTGCCTGGAGTAGGGGGGCTAATCAGCCCCAGCATTTT CAWSRGANQPQHF
TRBJ1-1 TRBV28 TRBD1 14 once TGTGCCAGCACCTTGACAGGGGGGTACACTGAAGCTTTCTTT CASTLTGGYTEAFF
TRBJ2-2 TRBV15 TRBD1 20 NA TGTGCCACCAGCAGAGGCTGGGGACAGGGGGGGTATCTAGGCACCGGGGAGCTGTTTTTT CATSRGWGQGGYLGTGELFF
TRBJ2-5 TRBV4-3 TRBD2 16 few TGCGCCAGCAGCCAAGATCGGGGACTAGCGCGAGAGACCCAGTACTTC CASSQDRGLARETQYF
TRBJ2-1 TRBV9 TRBD2 14 NA TGTGCCAGCAGCCCCCGGCGGGAGAACGGTGAGCAGTTCTTC CASSPRRENGEQFF
TRBJ2-2 TRBV15 TRBD2 16 once TGTGCCACCAGCCCCGGAGGGCTAGCGGGACCCGGGGAGCTGTTTTTT CATSPGGLAGPGELFF
TRBJ1-1 TRBV15 NA 16 NA TGTGCCACCAGCAGAGGGTTCCGGCTTCGGAACACTGAAGCTTTCTTT CATSRGFRLRNTEAFF
TRBJ2-4 TRBV10-3 NA 16 NA TGTGCCATCAGTGATGGTCAGGGTATAGCCAAAAACATTCAGTACTTC CAISDGQGIAKNIQYF
TRBJ2-3 TRBV9 TRBD1 16 NA TGTGCCAGCAGCGTAGATGCCAGGGGGCAATGGGATACGCAGTATTTT CASSVDARGQWDTQYF
TRBJ2-7 TRBV19 TRBD1 14 NA TGTGCCAGTAGCCCGGGACAGGTCTCCTACGAGCAGTACTTC CASSPGQVSYEQYF
TRBJ2-1 TRBV7-2 NA 12 NA TGTGCCAGCAGCACCAACCGTGGGGAGCAGTTCTTC CASSTNRGEQFF
TRBJ1-2 TRBV7-9 NA 16 NA TGTGCCAGCAGCTTAGAGGCCAGTCGATCGTTTTATGGCTACACCTTC CASSLEASRSFYGYTF
TRBJ1-2 TRBV6-1 TRBD1 14 NA TGTGCCAGCACCCGGGACAGGGGGCGCGCTGGCTACACCTTC CASTRDRGRAGYTF
TRBJ2-5 TRBV5-1 NA 13 NA TGCGCCAGCAGCCCGGGGATAGGGGAGACCCAGTACTTC CASSPGIGETQYF